These T cell receptor beta chains were read from a single sample in a study of cytomegalovirus exposure and HLA in healthy donors. Libraries were prepared by immunoSEQ multiplex PCR; TCRdb keeps only in-frame clonotypes and omits some of them. This sample has 55,000 to 80,000 clones; approximately 71% occur once, and the top ten carry roughly 23%. Sequences were obtained from PBMCs. The receptors here all came from a man aged 45 to 65 in good health and CMV-seropositive. Both conserved end residues are part of each CDR3. A D gene is named only where the DNA matches it firmly. Some rows mark clone size as missing; the rest say once, few, many or name a class of expanded clone.

clone size: NA; J gene: TRBJ2-7; D gene: TRBD2; V gene: TRBV29-1; CDR3 DNA: TGCAGCGCGGCTAGCGGGAACTACGAGCAGTACTTC; CDR3 protein: CSAASGNYEQYF
clone size: NA; J gene: TRBJ1-4; D gene: NA; V gene: TRBV6-6; CDR3 DNA: TGTGCCAGCGGTCAGGGAGGAACTAATGAAAAACTGTTTTTT; CDR3 protein: CASGQGGTNEKLFF
clone size: NA; J gene: TRBJ2-3; D gene: NA; V gene: TRBV6-6; CDR3 DNA: TGTGCCAGCAGTGGTGGACAGCTAAGGACAGATACGCAGTATTTT; CDR3 protein: CASSGGQLRTDTQYF
clone size: NA; J gene: TRBJ2-7; D gene: TRBD2; V gene: TRBV7-6; CDR3 DNA: TGTGCCAGCAGCTTAGGCGTAGCGGGAAAGTCCTACGAGCAGTACTTC; CDR3 protein: CASSLGVAGKSYEQYF
clone size: NA; J gene: TRBJ2-3; D gene: TRBD2; V gene: TRBV9; CDR3 DNA: TGTGCCAGCAGCGGGGGACTAGCGGAGGCCACTAGCACAGATACGCAGTATTTT; CDR3 protein: CASSGGLAEATSTDTQYF
clone size: NA; J gene: TRBJ1-5; D gene: NA; V gene: TRBV7-6; CDR3 DNA: TGTGCCAGCAGCCCTCGGGAGTTACAGCCCCAGCATTTT; CDR3 protein: CASSPRELQPQHF
clone size: NA; J gene: TRBJ1-5; D gene: TRBD1; V gene: TRBV29-1; CDR3 DNA: TGCAGCGTTGCCTCGGGGACAGGGGCATCTCAGCCCCAGCATTTT; CDR3 protein: CSVASGTGASQPQHF
clone size: NA; J gene: TRBJ2-7; D gene: TRBD1; V gene: TRBV27; CDR3 DNA: TGTGCCAGCAGTCCAGGGACAGGCGACGAGCAGTACTTC; CDR3 protein: CASSPGTGDEQYF
clone size: NA; J gene: TRBJ2-1; D gene: TRBD2; V gene: TRBV27; CDR3 DNA: TGTGCCAGCAGTTTAGGGACTAGACCTGCTGATGAGCAGTTCTTC; CDR3 protein: CASSLGTRPADEQFF
clone size: NA; J gene: TRBJ1-1; D gene: NA; V gene: TRBV9; CDR3 DNA: TGTGCCAGCAGCCCCAACAGCGGGACTGAAGCTTTCTTT; CDR3 protein: CASSPNSGTEAFF
clone size: NA; J gene: TRBJ1-2; D gene: NA; V gene: TRBV29-1; CDR3 DNA: TGCAGCGTTGAAACTGTCAGGGCAATGCATGGCTACACCTTC; CDR3 protein: CSVETVRAMHGYTF
clone size: NA; J gene: TRBJ2-2; D gene: TRBD2; V gene: TRBV11-2; CDR3 DNA: TGTGCCAGCAGCCCAGCCCTAGCGGGAGCCTCTGGCACCGGGGAGCTGTTTTTT; CDR3 protein: CASSPALAGASGTGELFF
clone size: NA; J gene: TRBJ2-2; D gene: NA; V gene: TRBV9; CDR3 DNA: TGTGCCAGCAGCTCTACCCAAGACGGGAGATCCGGGGAGCTGTTTTTT; CDR3 protein: CASSSTQDGRSGELFF
clone size: NA; J gene: TRBJ2-7; D gene: NA; V gene: TRBV5-1; CDR3 DNA: TGCGCCAGCAGCTCGGACTACACGAGGAACGAGCAGTACTTC; CDR3 protein: CASSSDYTRNEQYF
clone size: NA; J gene: TRBJ2-7; D gene: NA; V gene: TRBV28; CDR3 DNA: TGTGCCAGCAATCCACAGGACAGAGTTTGGTACGAGCAGTACTTC; CDR3 protein: CASNPQDRVWYEQYF
clone size: once; J gene: TRBJ2-7; D gene: TRBD2; V gene: TRBV6-5; CDR3 DNA: TGTGCCAGCAGCCGCGGACTAGCGGGATCCTACGAGCAGTACTTC; CDR3 protein: CASSRGLAGSYEQYF
clone size: NA; J gene: TRBJ1-1; D gene: NA; V gene: TRBV6-5; CDR3 DNA: TGTGCCAGCAGTAGACAGATGAACACTGAAGCTTTCTTT; CDR3 protein: CASSRQMNTEAFF
clone size: NA; J gene: TRBJ1-1; D gene: TRBD1; V gene: TRBV6-5; CDR3 DNA: TGTGCCAGCAGTACCGGGACAGGGCGGGCCACTGAAGCTTTCTTT; CDR3 protein: CASSTGTGRATEAFF
clone size: few; J gene: TRBJ2-2; D gene: TRBD2; V gene: TRBV7-2; CDR3 DNA: TGTGCCAGCAGCCCTCCGGGACTAGCGGGAGTCACCGGGGAGCTGTTTTTT; CDR3 protein: CASSPPGLAGVTGELFF
clone size: NA; J gene: TRBJ1-1; D gene: NA; V gene: TRBV10-1; CDR3 DNA: TGCGCCAGCCGGGGGTCGACAAACACTGAAGCTTTCTTT; CDR3 protein: CASRGSTNTEAFF
clone size: NA; J gene: TRBJ2-1; D gene: NA; V gene: TRBV29-1; CDR3 DNA: TGCAGCGTCGACAACAGCAGCTCCTACAATGAGCAGTTCTTC; CDR3 protein: CSVDNSSSYNEQFF
clone size: NA; J gene: TRBJ2-3; D gene: NA; V gene: TRBV5-1; CDR3 DNA: TGCGCCAGCAGCTTGGAACTAGCAGGAATAGGTACGCAGTATTTT; CDR3 protein: CASSLELAGIGTQYF
clone size: once; J gene: TRBJ1-5; D gene: NA; V gene: TRBV6-1; CDR3 DNA: TGTGCCAGCAGTGAATGGAGGGGCCGGGGAAGTCAGCCCCAGCATTTT; CDR3 protein: CASSEWRGRGSQPQHF
clone size: NA; J gene: TRBJ1-1; D gene: TRBD1; V gene: TRBV29-1; CDR3 DNA: TGCAGCGTTTTCACAGGGGAGATGGCTTTCTTT; CDR3 protein: CSVFTGEMAFF
clone size: NA; J gene: TRBJ2-6; D gene: TRBD2; V gene: TRBV5-4; CDR3 DNA: TGTGCCAGCAGCTCCAGACTAGCGGGAGTCTCTGGGGCCAACGTCCTGACTTTC; CDR3 protein: CASSSRLAGVSGANVLTF
clone size: NA; J gene: TRBJ2-7; D gene: NA; V gene: TRBV9; CDR3 DNA: TGTGCCAGCAGCCCCTACGCGGGGCAGGGATTGGCCTACGAGCAGTACTTC; CDR3 protein: CASSPYAGQGLAYEQYF
clone size: once; J gene: TRBJ2-5; D gene: TRBD1; V gene: TRBV7-2; CDR3 DNA: TGTGCCAGCAGCTTAAGGGACAGGGTTCAAGAGACCCAGTACTTC; CDR3 protein: CASSLRDRVQETQYF
clone size: NA; J gene: TRBJ1-5; D gene: NA; V gene: TRBV2; CDR3 DNA: TGTGCCAGCACCACCTCTGGGCAGGGCAATCAGCCCCAGCATTTT; CDR3 protein: CASTTSGQGNQPQHF
clone size: NA; J gene: TRBJ2-2; D gene: NA; V gene: TRBV5-1; CDR3 DNA: TGCGCCAGCAGTCCGGGACTGAACACCGGGGAGCTGTTTTTT; CDR3 protein: CASSPGLNTGELFF
clone size: NA; J gene: TRBJ2-1; D gene: NA; V gene: TRBV7-9; CDR3 DNA: TGTGCCAGCAGCTTACTCCGCGACAATGAGCAGTTCTTC; CDR3 protein: CASSLLRDNEQFF